Listed below are T cell receptor beta chains from one sample, sequenced in a study of control samples from healthy donors and cancer patients. TCRdb keeps only in-frame clones here, not all; method: immunoSEQ multiplex PCR. The sample has about 75,000 clones; around 94% are singletons. The sequenced material came from blood. The receptors were gathered from a woman in her thirties or forties in good health. CDR3s leave out the opening cysteine and the closing phenylalanine or tryptophan. The order of the fields is CDR3 protein, J gene, V gene.

CDR3aa: ASSHRDAWADTQY
j_gene: TRBJ2-3
v_gene: TRBV14

CDR3aa: ATSDSTGYQPQH
j_gene: TRBJ1-5
v_gene: TRBV24-1

CDR3aa: ASSQQGAKGYT
j_gene: TRBJ1-2
v_gene: TRBV6-5

CDR3aa: ASSFPDRTYEQY
j_gene: TRBJ2-7
v_gene: TRBV19

CDR3aa: ASSYQRRTNTGELF
j_gene: TRBJ2-2
v_gene: TRBV6-6

CDR3aa: ASSIYNEQF
j_gene: TRBJ2-1
v_gene: TRBV19

CDR3aa: ASSPLLGTHGYT
j_gene: TRBJ1-2
v_gene: TRBV4-1

CDR3aa: ASSQVVAGGIQY
j_gene: TRBJ2-4
v_gene: TRBV3-1/TRBV3-2

CDR3aa: ASSHDASLDNQPQH
j_gene: TRBJ1-5
v_gene: TRBV3-1/TRBV3-2

CDR3aa: AISDTGQVQNTGELF
j_gene: TRBJ2-2
v_gene: TRBV10-3

CDR3aa: SATRTYEQY
j_gene: TRBJ2-7
v_gene: TRBV20-1

CDR3aa: ASSSGRNQPQH
j_gene: TRBJ1-5
v_gene: TRBV7-2

CDR3aa: ASSLGGRAQGEQF
j_gene: TRBJ2-1
v_gene: TRBV5-1

CDR3aa: ASSYGYGYT
j_gene: TRBJ1-2
v_gene: TRBV6-5

CDR3aa: ASSLGQGTGNTIY
j_gene: TRBJ1-3
v_gene: TRBV7-9

CDR3aa: ASSIPGQGQEQY
j_gene: TRBJ2-7
v_gene: TRBV5-6

CDR3aa: ASKVPNPGGTQH
j_gene: TRBJ1-5
v_gene: TRBV28

CDR3aa: ASSTTRGDQPQH
j_gene: TRBJ1-5
v_gene: TRBV19

CDR3aa: ASSLFPGVGNQPQH
j_gene: TRBJ1-5
v_gene: TRBV27

CDR3aa: ASSEQPVQNTGELF
j_gene: TRBJ2-2
v_gene: TRBV6-1

CDR3aa: ASRGLYNSPLH
j_gene: TRBJ1-6
v_gene: TRBV5-6

CDR3aa: ASSPMREDTQY
j_gene: TRBJ2-3
v_gene: TRBV9

CDR3aa: ASRSPTTGHGYT
j_gene: TRBJ1-2
v_gene: TRBV28

CDR3aa: ASSQLYVKGNEQY
j_gene: TRBJ2-7
v_gene: TRBV3-1/TRBV3-2

CDR3aa: ASRRQREGLGELF
j_gene: TRBJ2-2
v_gene: TRBV19

CDR3aa: ASSTQGLGNEKLF
j_gene: TRBJ1-4
v_gene: TRBV5-1

CDR3aa: ASSQEGLYYGYT
j_gene: TRBJ1-2
v_gene: TRBV4-2

CDR3aa: ASSSDTRTGVYGYT
j_gene: TRBJ1-2
v_gene: TRBV7-6

CDR3aa: ASSFQGGGSHQPQH
j_gene: TRBJ1-5
v_gene: TRBV6-2/TRBV6-3

CDR3aa: ASSMIWEGRETQY
j_gene: TRBJ2-5
v_gene: TRBV5-1

CDR3aa: ASRSGVTAFSPLH
j_gene: TRBJ1-6
v_gene: TRBV13

CDR3aa: ASSRDGYYGYT
j_gene: TRBJ1-2
v_gene: TRBV6-1

CDR3aa: AWSVQERQPQH
j_gene: TRBJ1-5
v_gene: TRBV30

CDR3aa: SYSPGTPLDTQY
j_gene: TRBJ2-3
v_gene: TRBV29-1

CDR3aa: ASSWASGRFNEQF
j_gene: TRBJ2-1
v_gene: TRBV5-1

CDR3aa: ASTAGTLTYEQY
j_gene: TRBJ2-7
v_gene: TRBV11-1

CDR3aa: ASSTQGGLVEQY
j_gene: TRBJ2-7
v_gene: TRBV19

CDR3aa: SVERYMNTEAF
j_gene: TRBJ1-1
v_gene: TRBV29-1

CDR3aa: ASSELAGGPETQY
j_gene: TRBJ2-5
v_gene: TRBV6-1

CDR3aa: ASSPLDRPNTEAF
j_gene: TRBJ1-1
v_gene: TRBV18

CDR3aa: ATSDSDTGTDSYEQY
j_gene: TRBJ2-7
v_gene: TRBV24-1

CDR3aa: ASSRGKATLGWTGELF
j_gene: TRBJ2-2
v_gene: TRBV4-1

CDR3aa: ASISGGEYGYT
j_gene: TRBJ1-2
v_gene: TRBV6-5

CDR3aa: ASRLGGGNTGELF
j_gene: TRBJ2-2
v_gene: TRBV5-4

CDR3aa: ASSPGGALVNEKLF
j_gene: TRBJ1-4
v_gene: TRBV5-4

CDR3aa: ASSLQPGQHYEQY
j_gene: TRBJ2-7
v_gene: TRBV28

CDR3aa: ASSELAGGYNEQF
j_gene: TRBJ2-1
v_gene: TRBV6-1

CDR3aa: ASSLEALNTEAF
j_gene: TRBJ1-1
v_gene: TRBV7-8

CDR3aa: ASSPGTEPLWAQH
j_gene: TRBJ1-5
v_gene: TRBV27

CDR3aa: ASSLGTGELF
j_gene: TRBJ2-2
v_gene: TRBV7-6

CDR3aa: ATSRGSYEQY
j_gene: TRBJ2-7
v_gene: TRBV15

CDR3aa: ASSRTGGREQY
j_gene: TRBJ2-7
v_gene: TRBV7-2

CDR3aa: ASSIRANYGYT
j_gene: TRBJ1-2
v_gene: TRBV28

CDR3aa: ASTPGTGRETQY
j_gene: TRBJ2-5
v_gene: TRBV28

CDR3aa: ASSYHRPQDQPQH
j_gene: TRBJ1-5
v_gene: TRBV6-5